The clone carrying this TCR beta chain was recorded a few times. This sample was taken from a study of blood T cell repertoires in COVID-19. Study summary: T cells, B-cell-depleted T cells, or PBMCs supplied cDNA or gDNA.

V trimming: 4 bases; J trimming: 1 base; junction bases outside the gene matches: 6. The CDR3 spans 15 residues. Per germline, CDR1 SGHDT and CDR2 YYEEEE. In the original processing: Reference gene primers were amplified, and this amplification served to estimate nucleated cell counts. The protocol was immunoSEQ multiplex PCR, while the TCRdb copy is restricted to in-frame clones and leaves out a portion. The DNA gave D and trimming, while V, J and clone size come from that table. This table has 200,000 to 250,000 clones, 70% to 90% appearing once. The sample comprised peripheral blood. This chain connects TRBV5-6 to TRBJ1-1, with TRBD1 matching over 8 bases. The clonotype was recovered from a man aged 45-65 years with COVID-19, enrolled during active disease. DNA for the CDR3: TGTGCCAGCAGCCCCCGACAGGGGAGGAACACTGAAGCTTTCTTT. Amino acid sequence: CASSPRQGRNTEAFF.